This T cell receptor (beta chain) originates from a study of early T cells in non-severe SARS-CoV-2 infection. On the study more broadly: The authors sequenced bulk RNA from unsorted whole blood, leaving chains unpaired. Regarding the study as a whole: Missing private and CD4 specificities, VDJdb matching favored anti-spike CD8 responses.

Trimming removed 6 bases at V and 6 bases at J, with 12 bases between. CDR3 length: 13 amino acids. Germline V lookup: CDR1 MDHEN, CDR2 SYDVKM. This clonotype was observed many times. As yet, its antigen is unknown. Unique molecular identifiers were affixed to single, distinct cDNA molecules. TCRdb re-derived calls from the 5' RACE reads in MiXCR, one entry per CDR3 protein. The sample holds 49,000 or so distinct CDR3 sequences, less than 7.5% seen once. Sequencing was performed on whole blood, taken at baseline. The clonotype originates from an adult who was a healthcare worker with PCR-confirmed SARS-CoV-2 infection or an uninfected control (not recorded which). This chain links TRBV28 with TRBJ2-4; D is ambiguous. The CDR3 DNA follows: TGTGCCAGCAGCCCCCCCTCCCTAAACATTCAGTACTTC. As protein: CASSPPSLNIQYF.